This entry lists 5 T cell receptor beta chains sequenced from one sample in a study of blood T cell repertoires in COVID-19. Repertoires were generated with immunoSEQ multiplex PCR, while TCRdb's copy carries only in-frame clones and drops some. The sample includes under 25,000 clones, around 90% of them seen just once. The sequenced sample consisted of peripheral blood. These receptors were obtained from a human donor with active COVID-19. The donor label of this sample is uncertain.

V gene TRBV2 combines with J gene TRBJ2-4, with a possible D match to TRBD2 (6 bases). This CDR3 spans 16 amino acids. V was shortened by 3 bases and J by 4 bases, with 16 bases between the two germline ends. Per the germline V gene, CDR1 is SNHLY and CDR2 is FYNNEI. CDR3 nucleotide sequence: TGTGCCAGCAGTGATTGGCGGGGCGGATCGAAAAACATTCAGTACTTC. This codes for CASSDWRGGSKNIQYF.

V is TRBV29-1 and J is TRBJ2-3; possibly TRBD2 for D (6 bases). CDR1 and CDR2 from the germline V gene are SQVTM and ANQGSEA. Trimming took off 6 bases at V and 4 bases at J, with 17 bases between the two ends. The CDR3 has 14 residues. This chain's CDR3 is CSVNGGSPADTQYF. The CDR3 DNA sequence: TGCAGCGTGAATGGGGGGAGTCCCGCAGATACGCAGTATTTT.

The chain employs TRBV11-2 and TRBJ2-7; D call uncertain. Germline values: CDR1 SGHAT, CDR2 FQNNGV. CDR3 size: 16 residues. Trimming took 0 bases from V and 5 from J, leaving 17 bases between them. Written as DNA, the CDR3 is TGTGCCAGCAGCTTAGATAGGCCAGCCGCGGTTCACGAGCAGTACTTC. Translated: CASSLDRPAAVHEQYF.

The chain carries TRBV20-1 and TRBJ2-7; a weak D match, TRBD2 (5 bases). CDR1 is DFQATT, CDR2 SNEGSKA, per germline (reference sequence). The V gene lost 3 bases and the J gene lost 3 bases, with 12 bases spanning the gap. The CDR3 contains 13 residues. The CDR3 DNA sequence: TGCAGTGCTAGTATCAGCGGTAACTACGAGCAGTACTTC. Amino acids: CSASISGNYEQYF.

This clone has a single count. The chain employs TRBV6-5 and TRBJ2-1; 8 bases fit TRBD2. The germline gives CDR1 MNHEY, CDR2 SVGAGI. This CDR3 spans 15 amino acids. The junction had 1 base not matched to a gene; V was cut back by 2 bases and J by 1 base. CDR3 coding DNA: TGTGCCAGCAGTTACGCGGGAGGATCCTACAATGAGCAGTTCTTC. Encoded protein: CASSYAGGSYNEQFF.